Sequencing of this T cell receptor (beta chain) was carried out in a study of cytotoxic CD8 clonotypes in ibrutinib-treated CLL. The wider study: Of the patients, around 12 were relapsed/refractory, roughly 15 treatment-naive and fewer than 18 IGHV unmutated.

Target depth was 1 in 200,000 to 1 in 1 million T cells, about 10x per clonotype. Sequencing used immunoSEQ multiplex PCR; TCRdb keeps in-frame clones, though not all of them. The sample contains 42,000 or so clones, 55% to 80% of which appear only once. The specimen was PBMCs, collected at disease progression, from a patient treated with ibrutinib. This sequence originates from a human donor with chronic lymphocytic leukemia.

In nucleotides, the CDR3 is TGTGCCAGCAGCTTAAGCAGGGTCCAAGAGACCCAGTACTTC. It yields the protein CASSLSRVQETQYF. V and J are TRBV7-8 and TRBJ2-5; D is possibly TRBD1 (5 bases). Trimming removed 2 bases at V and 1 base at J, with 8 bases between. The CDR3 runs 14 residues. CDR1 and CDR2 (germline): SGHVS, FQNEAQ. The entire variable domain, with the rest obtained from reference TRBV7-8 and TRBJ2-5, is as follows: GAGVSQSPRYKVAKRGQDVALRCDPISGHVSLFWYQQALGQGPEFLTYFQNEAQLDKSGLPSDRFFAERPEGSVSTLKIQRTQQEDSAVYLCASSLSRVQETQYFGPGTRLLVL.